Below are 3 T cell receptor beta chains sequenced from a single sample in a study of blood T cells in healthy people across ages. A second PCR of about 7 to 12 cycles used a sample-barcoded 5' primer and a J-beta primer mix. TCRdb re-called the 5' RACE reads through MiXCR, storing one row per CDR3 protein. Of over 950,000 distinct CDR3 sequences in the sample, 35% to 40% are singletons; the top ten hold about 12%. Sequencing was done on a sample of blood. All receptors come from a man between 18 and 35 years old in good health.

This clonotype was found a few times. This chain connects TRBV20-1 to TRBJ1-1; no definite D call. This CDR3 comprises 12 residues. The germline gives CDR1 DFQATT, CDR2 SNEGSKA (reference sequence). V was cut by 0 bases and J by 7 bases, with 9 bases left in between. CDR3 bases: TGCAGTGCTAGAGATCTGACGGATGAAGCTTTCTTT. This gives the protein CSARDLTDEAFF.

This clonotype has a handful of counts. The V call is TRBV12-3 or TRBV12-4, the J call TRBJ2-5; 7 bases map to TRBD1. This CDR3 is 12 amino acids long. With V trimmed by 5 bases and J by 11 bases, 8 bases remained unmatched. The DNA for the CDR3 is TGTGCCAGCAGTCAGGGGGACAATGAGCAGTACTTC. Translation: CASSQGDNEQYF.

The chain combines TRBV4-3 with TRBJ1-1, with 10 positions matching TRBD1. The CDR3 runs 15 residues. The germline V gene encodes CDR1 LGHNA and CDR2 YSLEER. With V trimmed by 4 bases and J by 3 bases, 5 bases remained unmatched. CDR3 loop: CASSPDRGRDTEAFF. The CDR3 nucleotides are TGCGCCAGCAGCCCCGACAGGGGGCGCGACACTGAAGCTTTCTTT.